The rows below give T cell receptor beta chains drawn from one sample of a study of cytomegalovirus exposure and HLA in healthy donors. Some clones are missing from TCRdb's copy, which holds only in-frame ones; the method was immunoSEQ multiplex PCR. Recorded for this sample: over 80,000 clones. The specimen was PBMCs. All receptors come from a girl between 5 and 17 years old in good health and CMV-seropositive. Both conserved end residues are part of each CDR3. A D gene is named only where the DNA matches it firmly.

d_call	v_call	j_call	cdr3_aa
TRBD2	TRBV9	TRBJ2-1	CASSVSRTSGEQFF
TRBD2	TRBV7-9	TRBJ2-5	CASSLELTSGEETQYF
-	TRBV7-9	TRBJ2-3	CASSSGVSSPDTQYF
TRBD2	TRBV11-2	TRBJ2-3	CASSLEAGGYTDTQYF
TRBD2	TRBV9	TRBJ2-1	CASSVRLAAGEQFF
TRBD2	TRBV9	TRBJ2-1	CASSVEGLADYNEQFF
TRBD1	TRBV5-6	TRBJ2-3	CASSSRTGHPDSTDTQYF
TRBD2	TRBV6-1	TRBJ2-1	CASSEGVGGYAQFF
TRBD1	TRBV7-2	TRBJ2-5	CASSHGQGQETQYF
-	TRBV5-1	TRBJ2-3	CASSFGDTQYF
TRBD2	TRBV7-6	TRBJ2-1	CASSFGGGFYNEQFF
TRBD1	TRBV7-3	TRBJ1-2	CASSPTGPGYTF
-	TRBV11-2	TRBJ1-1	CASISTLDTEAFF
TRBD2	TRBV9	TRBJ2-7	CASSPGTSGAYEQYF
-	TRBV4-2	TRBJ1-6	CASSQEFQGSYNSPLHF
TRBD2	TRBV4-3	TRBJ2-7	CASSRLPGGGYEQYF
TRBD1	TRBV10-3	TRBJ1-6	CAISPGTGSSYNSPLHF
-	TRBV13	TRBJ2-7	CASSLERGYEQYF
-	TRBV5-6	TRBJ2-3	CASSPVYF
TRBD1	TRBV4-3	TRBJ1-2	CASSRGTEYTF
-	TRBV6-1	TRBJ2-7	CASNPLGGTLYEQYF
-	TRBV5-1	TRBJ2-2	CASSLGGITGELFF
TRBD1	TRBV4-3	TRBJ1-3	CANSQMAGGTGNTIYF
-	TRBV29-1	TRBJ2-6	CSVPLGHSGANVLTF
TRBD2	TRBV4-3	TRBJ2-2	CASSQGRPSGGEGELFF
TRBD2	TRBV25-1	TRBJ2-3	CASSELAGTDTQYF
-	TRBV4-3	TRBJ2-7	CASSQEIAEAYEQYF
TRBD1	TRBV4-3	TRBJ2-2	CASSVTGGSLARELFF
-	TRBV4-1	TRBJ2-2	CASSQGPAGGYTGELFF
TRBD1	TRBV10-3	TRBJ1-3	CAISERGTGTGNTIYF
-	TRBV6-5	TRBJ1-2	CASSPLLGSDNGYTF
TRBD1	TRBV6-6	TRBJ2-1	CASSPPGQGSNEQFF
-	TRBV28	TRBJ2-5	CASSLSSPRETQYF
-	TRBV4-1	TRBJ2-3	CASSQGGTRRGTDTQYF
TRBD1	TRBV6-1	TRBJ1-5	CASSEDWTGGNQPQHF
-	TRBV29-1	TRBJ2-3	CSARSGGGPDTQYF
-	TRBV2	TRBJ1-2	CASTGSIFGYTF
-	TRBV2	TRBJ2-7	CASSESGGWSEQYF
-	TRBV7-9	TRBJ1-1	CASSTSTAYTEAFF
TRBD2	TRBV9	TRBJ2-1	CASSLTSGGKGNEQFF
-	TRBV5-6	TRBJ2-5	CASSLWRLVQETQYF
-	TRBV18	TRBJ2-1	CASSPSPPGVGSYNEQFF
TRBD2	TRBV5-6	TRBJ2-4	CASSWGGDIQYF
TRBD1	TRBV7-9	TRBJ2-5	CASSLPDRGNKETQYF
TRBD1	TRBV5-4	TRBJ2-3	CASSFRQGVADTQYF
-	TRBV21-1	TRBJ1-2	CASSNIGRMGTGINYGYTF
-	TRBV25-1	TRBJ1-1	CASSESGVTEAFF
-	TRBV11-3	TRBJ1-3	CASSLTGVTISGNTIYF
TRBD1	TRBV5-1	TRBJ2-5	CASSLGQGAWETQYF
-	TRBV20-1	TRBJ1-1	CSASGLREAFF
TRBD1	TRBV5-1	TRBJ1-2	CASSLSTGLDYGYTF
TRBD2	TRBV5-1	TRBJ2-3	CASSFSGLPDTQYF